These 19 T cell receptor beta chains share one sample of origin, sequenced in a study of blood T cell repertoires in COVID-19. Method: immunoSEQ multiplex PCR; TCRdb's copy keeps in-frame clones and lacks some. The data show roughly 420,000 clones, around 89% seen once. Sequenced: PBMCs or T cells enriched from blood (not recorded which). Receptor source: a woman aged 25-40 years with acute COVID-19.

The chain uses TRBV2 and TRBJ2-5; TRBD1 is a possible D gene (5 bases). This CDR3 has 11 amino acids. V lost 1 base and J lost 8, with 5 bases in between. Looked up from germline, CDR1 is SNHLY and CDR2 is FYNNEI. Here the CDR3 DNA reads TGTGCCAGCAGTGAAGGGGGCACCCAGTACTTC. Amino acid sequence: CASSEGGTQYF.

The chain couples TRBV5-1 to TRBJ1-4; tentatively, D is TRBD1 (5 bases). Trimming shortened V by 1 base and J by 7 bases, and 14 bases separated the two germline ends. CDR3 length: 15 residues. Germline assignment: CDR1 SGHRS and CDR2 YFSETQ. The CDR3 sequence: CASSLSGGDGEKLFF. The CDR3 nucleotides are TGCGCCAGCAGCTTGAGCGGGGGAGATGGTGAAAAACTGTTTTTT.

This clone was found a few times. V gene TRBV4-1 combines with J gene TRBJ1-5; maybe TRBD1 (5 bases). Germline-derived CDR1 and CDR2 are MGHRA and YSYEKL. V was trimmed by 0 bases and J by 2 bases, leaving 8 bases between them. This CDR3 is built from 15 residues. The CDR3: CASSQEGAGNQPQHF. The CDR3 nucleotides are TGCGCCAGCAGCCAAGAAGGGGCAGGCAATCAGCCCCAGCATTTT.

This rearrangement joins TRBV2 to TRBJ1-5; perhaps TRBD1 as D (5 bases). Germline V gene data show CDR1 as SNHLY and CDR2 as FYNNEI. Trimming removed 5 bases from V and 0 bases from J, with 20 bases in between. The CDR3 covers 18 residues. The CDR3 loop reads CASSWRTLGIYSNQPQHF. The CDR3 coding sequence is TGTGCCAGCAGTTGGCGGACACTGGGGATCTATAGCAATCAGCCCCAGCATTTT.

CDR3 amino acids: CASGSGQGNSPLHF. The CDR3 nucleotides are TGTGCCAGCGGATCGGGACAGGGCAATTCACCCCTCCACTTT. V gene TRBV28 combines with J gene TRBJ1-6; 9 bases agree with TRBD1. The CDR3 sequence is 14 residues long. CDR1 is MDHEN, CDR2 SYDVKM, per germline. Trimming removed 8 bases from V and 7 bases from J; junction bases left unmatched: 6.

The J gene is TRBJ2-5, the V gene TRBV7-2; 9 nucleotides match TRBD2. The germline V gene encodes CDR1 SGHTA and CDR2 FQGNSA. After removal of 3 bases from V and 4 bases from J, the junction contained 6 bases not matched to a gene. This CDR3 has 15 residues. CDR3 region: CASSLLIAGVETQYF. The CDR3, as DNA: TGTGCCAGCAGCTTGCTTATAGCGGGGGTAGAGACCCAGTACTTC.

The chain employs TRBV19 and TRBJ2-1; D not resolved. The CDR3 extends over 10 amino acids. The V end lost 8 bases, the J end lost 6 bases, and 5 bases lay between the germline ends. Germline V gene data show CDR1 as LNHDA and CDR2 as SQIVND (reference sequence). The CDR3 sequence is CASGVNEQFF. The CDR3 nucleotides are TGTGCCAGTGGAGTCAATGAGCAGTTCTTC.

This chain connects TRBV5-5 to TRBJ2-3, with 9 bases aligning to TRBD2. V shed 3 bases, J shed 9 bases, and the junction held 2 bases outside the gene matches. CDR1 is SGHKS, CDR2 YYEKEE, per germline (reference sequence). The CDR3 covers 12 residues. CDR3 protein: CASSSSGATQYF. CDR3 in DNA: TGTGCCAGCAGCTCTAGCGGGGCGACGCAGTATTTT.

The chain is built from TRBV5-8 and TRBJ2-7, with 8 bases lining up with TRBD1. In germline, CDR1 is SGHTS, CDR2 YDEGEE. This CDR3 comprises 15 residues. The ends lost 4 bases at V and 0 bases at J; junction bases unmatched: 6. CDR3 in amino acids: CASSPGTGSSYEQYF. CDR3 DNA sequence: TGTGCCAGCAGCCCGGGGACAGGATCCTCCTACGAGCAGTACTTC.

The J gene is TRBJ2-6, the V gene TRBV10-1; 7 bases are shared with TRBD1. Germline V gene sequence: CDR1 WNHNN, CDR2 SYGVQD (reference sequence). V gave up 10 bases and J gave up 0 bases; unmatched junction bases: 12. The CDR3 spans 17 residues. The CDR3 protein is CAIPPGQLPSGANVLTF. In DNA form, the CDR3 reads TGCGCCATCCCCCCGGGACAGTTACCCTCTGGGGCCAACGTCCTGACTTTC.

The V gene is TRBV7-6, the J gene TRBJ2-1; D is possibly TRBD2 (7 bases). Trimming stripped 1 base from V and 0 bases from J, with 16 bases between. Germline lookup yields CDR1 SGHVS and CDR2 FNYEAQ. This CDR3 has 18 amino acids. CDR3 amino acids: CASSLEAGARSSYNEQFF. CDR3 DNA: TGTGCCAGCAGCTTAGAGGCGGGGGCTCGAAGCTCCTACAATGAGCAGTTCTTC.

The chain is built from TRBV10-3 and TRBJ1-1; D unclear. CDR1 ENHRY and CDR2 SYGVKD come from the germline V gene. V shed 1 base and J shed 3 bases, with 6 bases lying between them. This CDR3 comprises 13 residues. CDR3 residues: CAISELEDTEAFF. The DNA of the CDR3 is TGTGCCATCAGTGAGTTAGAGGACACTGAAGCTTTCTTT.

J is TRBJ1-2 and V is TRBV20-1; a weak D match, TRBD1 (5 bases). The germline CDR1 and CDR2 sequences are DFQATT and SNEGSKA (reference sequence). The CDR3 has 11 amino acids. This chain's CDR3 is CRVGRDYGYTF. In nucleotides, the CDR3 is TGCAGAGTTGGCAGGGACTATGGCTACACCTTC.

This clone was seen only once. The chain uses TRBV18 and TRBJ1-2, with TRBD1 matching 8 bases. V shed 3 bases and J 2 bases; nucleotides not matched to a gene: 11. The CDR3 contains 17 residues. Germline V gene sequence: CDR1 KGHSH, CDR2 LQKENI. CDR3 sequence reads: CASSPPSRTGTNYGYTF. For the CDR3, the DNA is TGTGCCAGCTCACCTCCCTCGAGGACAGGGACGAACTATGGCTACACCTTC.

CDR3 DNA: TGCAGTGCTAGTAGCTCGACAGTCAATCAGCCCCAGCATTTT. Translating gives CSASSSTVNQPQHF. The V and J genes are TRBV20-1 and TRBJ1-5, with D possibly matching TRBD1 (5 bases). The CDR3 consists of 14 residues. V lost 3 bases, J lost 3 bases, and 12 bases lay in between. Germline loops: CDR1 DFQATT, CDR2 SNEGSKA (reference sequence).

The V call is TRBV18, the J call TRBJ2-7, with 8 bases that match TRBD1. After removal of 3 bases from V and 3 bases from J, the junction contained 4 bases not matched to a gene. The germline V gene has CDR1 KGHSH and CDR2 LQKENI. The CDR3 totals 14 residues. The CDR3 spells CASSPTGDGYEQYF. The CDR3 bases are TGTGCCAGCTCACCGACAGGGGATGGCTACGAGCAGTACTTC. The full variable domain, with the rest looked up from reference TRBV18 and TRBJ2-7, is NAGVMQNPRHLVRRRGQEARLRCSPMKGHSHVYWYRQLPEEGLKFMVYLQKENIIDESGMPKERFSAEFPKEGPSILRIQQVVRGDSAAYFCASSPTGDGYEQYFGPGTRLTVT.

This clone was counted a few times. The chain links TRBV7-6 to TRBJ2-1, with 14 positions matching TRBD2. Germline V gene data show CDR1 as SGHVS and CDR2 as FNYEAQ. The CDR3 runs 16 residues. The V gene end was trimmed by 4 bases and the J gene end by 6 bases; junction bases not matched to a gene: 5. The CDR3 loop reads CASSSRTSGGTNEQFF. The CDR3 nucleotides read TGTGCCAGCAGCTCACGGACTAGCGGGGGGACCAATGAGCAGTTCTTC. Full variable domain (outside the CDR3, taken from reference TRBV7-6 and TRBJ2-1): GAGVSQSPRYKVTKRGQDVALRCDPISGHVSLYWYRQALGQGPEFLTYFNYEAQQDKSGLPNDRFSAERPEGSISTLTIQRTEQRDSAMYRCASSSRTSGGTNEQFFGPGTRLTVL.

The V gene is TRBV7-2, the J gene TRBJ2-7; possible D gene TRBD1, 6 bases. Per germline, CDR1 SGHTA and CDR2 FQGNSA. There are 13 residues in the CDR3. V lost 4 bases and J 2 bases, leaving 9 bases between the germline ends. The DNA of the CDR3 is TGTGCCAGCAGCTCGGGACACCCCTACGAGCAGTACTTC. Its translation: CASSSGHPYEQYF.

V gene TRBV5-1 combines with J gene TRBJ2-7, with TRBD2 identical over 12 bases. The CDR3 is 16 residues long. V shed 1 base, J shed 3 bases, and the junction held 5 bases outside the gene matches. The germline V gene encodes CDR1 SGHRS and CDR2 YFSETQ. The chain's CDR3 is CASSLTGLAGDYEQYF. Written as DNA, the CDR3 is TGCGCCAGCAGCTTGACGGGACTAGCGGGTGACTACGAGCAGTACTTC.